This entry is about one TCR beta chain. What it binds is not known. The CDR3 is 14 amino acids. CDR1 SGHDT and CDR2 YYEEEE come from the germline V gene. Trimming took off 1 base at V and 5 bases at J, with 12 bases between the two ends. Clones were read by immunoSEQ multiplex PCR, and TCRdb kept only the in-frame ones, dropping some. The sample includes 2 million to 2.5 million clones, just over 90% seen only once; the top ten take 0.39%. This entry comes from a study of shared clonotypes between healthy human individuals. Notes on the study in general: The diversity represented, both genetic and in exposure history, was limited by few donors.

The sequence was collected from a man between 18 and 29 years old in good health. Some clones in this sample may be carry-over from other donors' samples. The rearrangement joins TRBV5-6 to TRBJ1-1; D gene uncertain. Sample: naive CD4+ T cells from PBMCs. The subset was: CD45RA+ positively selected. The CDR3 DNA reads TGTGCCAGCAGCTTGTTAACAGCTCAAACTGAAGCTTTCTTT. It encodes CASSLLTAQTEAFF. Together with reference TRBV5-6 and TRBJ1-1, the CDR3 gives the full variable domain: DAGVTQSPTHLIKTRGQQVTLRCSPKSGHDTVSWYQQALGQGPQFIFQYYEEEERQRGNFPDRFSGHQFPNYSSELNVNALLLGDSALYLCASSLLTAQTEAFFGQGTRLTVV.